What follows are 16 T cell receptor beta chains derived from one specimen sequenced in a study of technical replicates of blood from several donors. The repertoire was sequenced with immunoSEQ multiplex PCR; TCRdb's copy has only in-frame clones and lacks some. The data contain under 100,000 clones, just over 85% of them singletons. The sample taken for sequencing was PBMCs. The source of these receptors is a human donor in good health. Some clones in this sample may be carry-over from other donors' samples.

The rearrangement uses TRBV5-6 and TRBJ1-2, with D possibly TRBD1 on 5 matching bases. The CDR3 runs 14 residues. Germline V gene data show CDR1 as SGHDT and CDR2 as YYEEEE. V dropped 5 bases and J dropped 2 bases, with 13 bases sitting between them. In nucleotides, the CDR3 is TGTGCCAGCAGACCCGACGACAGAAACTATGGCTACACCTTC. Its protein is CASRPDDRNYGYTF. Full variable domain (remainder filled in from reference TRBV5-6 and TRBJ1-2): DAGVTQSPTHLIKTRGQQVTLRCSPKSGHDTVSWYQQALGQGPQFIFQYYEEEERQRGNFPDRFSGHQFPNYSSELNVNALLLGDSALYLCASRPDDRNYGYTFGSGTRLTVV.

The V call is TRBV4-2, the J call TRBJ2-5; D gene uncertain. There are 13 residues in the CDR3. Germline assignment: CDR1 LGHNA and CDR2 YNFKEQ. Trimming cost V 2 bases and J 4 bases, with 8 bases left between them. DNA for the CDR3: TGTGCCAGCAGCCAATCTGTGAGAGAGACCCAGTACTTC. Protein: CASSQSVRETQYF.

In DNA, the CDR3 is TGTGCCAGCAGCTCGCGACAGGGCCAAAGCACAGATACGCAGTATTTT. This codes for CASSSRQGQSTDTQYF. V gene TRBV4-2 combines with J gene TRBJ2-3, with 7 nucleotides matching TRBD1. This CDR3 has 16 amino acids. The germline V gene encodes CDR1 LGHNA and CDR2 YNFKEQ. J was trimmed by 0 bases and V by 5 bases; bases with no gene match: 8.

The V and J genes are TRBV5-1 and TRBJ1-6; D perhaps matches TRBD1 (5 bases). Germline assignment: CDR1 SGHRS and CDR2 YFSETQ. The germline V and J ends were trimmed by 0 bases and 7 bases, with 11 bases remaining between them. CDR3 size: 15 residues. In nucleotides, the CDR3 is TGCGCCAGCAGCTTGGATACAGGCCCAAATTCACCCCTCCACTTT. As protein: CASSLDTGPNSPLHF.

V is TRBV9 and J is TRBJ2-2; no clear D. Trimming cost V 0 bases and J 6 bases, with 6 bases left between them. The CDR3 runs 13 residues. In germline, CDR1 is SGDLS, CDR2 YYNGEE. The CDR3 bases are TGTGCCAGCAGCGTAGGTCTTGCCGGGGAGCTGTTTTTT. Translated, it gives CASSVGLAGELFF.

The V and J genes are TRBV7-2 and TRBJ1-3; D is unclear. Germline assignment: CDR1 SGHTA and CDR2 FQGNSA. Trimming took off 5 bases at V and 2 bases at J, with 10 bases between the two ends. This CDR3 region has 14 residues. The CDR3 is CASSLGLTGNTIYF. The CDR3, as DNA: TGTGCCAGCAGCCTCGGGTTAACTGGAAACACCATATATTTT.

V usage is TRBV6-1 and J usage is TRBJ2-5; TRBD2 aligns across 12 bases. The germline CDR1 and CDR2 sequences are MNHNS and SASEGT. Losses at the gene ends were 3 bases for V and 7 bases for J; bases not matched to a gene: 9. This CDR3 spans 16 amino acids. This CDR3 reads CASSDGSSGGGGTQYF. The CDR3 DNA follows: TGTGCCAGCAGTGATGGGTCTAGCGGGGGGGGAGGGACCCAGTACTTC.

This rearrangement joins TRBV5-1 to TRBJ2-1, with 8 bases that match TRBD2. Germline V gene data show CDR1 as SGHRS and CDR2 as YFSETQ. V was pared by 2 bases and J by 3 bases, with 4 bases of the junction left unmatched. The CDR3 extends over 15 amino acids. CDR3 sequence: CASSLDTSGYNEQFF. CDR3 DNA: TGCGCCAGCAGCTTAGACACTAGCGGCTACAATGAGCAGTTCTTC.

This sequence joins TRBV5-1 and TRBJ2-3, with a possible D match to TRBD2 (5 bases). V was shortened by 3 bases and J by 1 base, with 9 bases between the two germline ends. Germline CDR1 reads SGHRS; CDR2 reads YFSETQ. This CDR3 spans 14 amino acids. The CDR3 region is CASSSDSRTDTQYF. The CDR3 bases are TGCGCCAGCAGCTCGGACTCCCGCACAGATACGCAGTATTTT.

The chain recombines TRBV7-9 with TRBJ1-4, with a possible D match to TRBD1 (5 bases). Germline CDR1 SEHNR, CDR2 FQNEAQ (reference sequence). The CDR3 consists of 14 residues. V lost 5 bases and J 8 bases, leaving 15 bases between the germline ends. CDR3 bases: TGTGCCAGCAGCGCTGGGCAGGGAGGAGAAAAACTGTTTTTT. Translating it yields CASSAGQGGEKLFF.

The chain carries TRBV5-5 and TRBJ2-5, with a tentative D call TRBD2 (5 bases). CDR3 size: 16 residues. Trimming stripped 4 bases from V and 0 bases from J, with 16 bases between. Germline CDR1 is SGHKS and CDR2 is YYEKEE (reference sequence). As DNA, the CDR3 is TGTGCCAGCAGCCCGGGTATAGCGCAAGACCAAGAGACCCAGTACTTC. Protein sequence: CASSPGIAQDQETQYF. Full variable domain (missing parts from reference TRBV5-5 and TRBJ2-5): DAGVTQSPTHLIKTRGQQVTLRCSPISGHKSVSWYQQVLGQGPQFIFQYYEKEERGRGNFPDRFSARQFPNYSSELNVNALLLGDSALYLCASSPGIAQDQETQYFGPGTRLLVL.

The chain is built from TRBV9 and TRBJ2-7, with a possible D match to TRBD1 (5 bases). Germline V CDR1 and CDR2: SGDLS, YYNGEE. This CDR3 is built from 14 residues. V lost 3 bases to trimming and J lost 6 bases, with 16 bases between them. The CDR3: CASSGPRAFSEQYF. The CDR3 DNA is TGTGCCAGCAGCGGACCCAGGGCTTTCTCCGAGCAGTACTTC.

The chain has TRBV6-6 and TRBJ2-7; tentatively, D is TRBD2 (6 bases). The CDR3 spans 13 residues. V lost 3 bases and J 4 bases, leaving 10 bases between the germline ends. Germline V lookup: CDR1 MNHNY, CDR2 SVGAGI (reference sequence). Here the CDR3 DNA reads TGTGCCAGCAGTTATAATAGCGGATACGAGCAGTACTTC. It specifies CASSYNSGYEQYF.

This clone was observed a single time. The V and J genes are TRBV9 and TRBJ2-1, with 9 nucleotides matching TRBD2. Per germline, CDR1 SGDLS and CDR2 YYNGEE. This CDR3 contains 17 residues. Germline trimming cut 0 bases from V and 1 base from J; bases unmatched to any gene: 5. CDR3 in DNA: TGTGCCAGCAGCGTAGCAAGCGGGGGGTGGTCCTACAATGAGCAGTTCTTC. It is translated as CASSVASGGWSYNEQFF.

The rearrangement uses TRBV27 and TRBJ1-1; 8 positions agree with TRBD1. The CDR3 consists of 16 residues. CDR1 is MNHEY and CDR2 is SMNVEV in the germline V gene (reference sequence). V lost 1 base, J lost 0 bases, and 4 bases stayed unmatched. DNA for the CDR3: TGTGCCAGCAGTTTATTAGGACAGGGTGTGAACACTGAAGCTTTCTTT. The encoded protein is CASSLLGQGVNTEAFF.

The chain recombines TRBV30 with TRBJ1-1; TRBD1 is a possible D gene (6 bases). This CDR3 region has 13 residues. Trimming pared 5 bases from V and 2 bases from J, leaving 12 bases between. CDR1 and CDR2 from the germline V gene are GTSNPN and SVGIG (reference sequence). In DNA, the CDR3 is TGTGCCTGGGACCAAGGGGGTAACACTGAAGCTTTCTTT. Translating it yields CAWDQGGNTEAFF. Together with reference TRBV30 and TRBJ1-1, the CDR3 gives the full variable domain: SQTIHQWPATLVQPVGSPLSLECTVEGTSNPNLYWYRQAAGRGLQLLFYSVGIGQISSEVPQNLSASRPQDRQFILSSKKLLLSDSGFYLCAWDQGGNTEAFFGQGTRLTVV.